One and the same sample provided the 26 T cell receptor beta chains below, sequenced in a study of T cells after yellow fever vaccination. TCRdb reanalysed the 5' RACE reads using MiXCR and keeps one entry per CDR3 protein. The repertoire holds 300,000 to 400,000 distinct CDR3 sequences, with 8.7% as singletons. The specimen comprised PBMCs, sampled on the day of the first yellow fever vaccination. These receptors all stem from a man aged 18-30 years who received the YFV17D yellow fever vaccine.

This rearrangement joins TRBV11-3 to TRBJ2-3; 10 nucleotides agree with TRBD2. Germline V gene lookup returns CDR1 SGHNT and CDR2 YENEEA. Unmatched junction bases numbered 3, after V lost 1 base and J lost 2 bases. CDR3 length equals 16 residues. CDR3 sequence: CASSLGGLAATDTQYF. The CDR3 nucleotides are TGTGCCAGCAGCTTAGGAGGACTAGCGGCCACAGATACGCAGTATTTT.

This clonotype was recorded at least ten times. The chain joins TRBV6-2 or TRBV6-3 to TRBJ2-3, with D perhaps TRBD2 (6 bases). Germline loops: CDR1 MNHEY, CDR2 SVGEGT. The CDR3 spans 15 residues. The V and J ends lost 2 bases and 3 bases respectively, with 12 bases between them. For the CDR3, the DNA is TGTGCCAGCAGTTACGGGAGGAGTCAAACAGATACGCAGTATTTT. Protein sequence: CASSYGRSQTDTQYF.

This clonotype came up many times. This chain connects TRBV20-1 to TRBJ1-1; D unresolved. CDR1 DFQATT and CDR2 SNEGSKA come from the germline V gene (reference sequence). This CDR3 contains 12 residues. V shed 0 bases and J shed 4 bases, with 6 bases lying between them. The CDR3: CSARDGFTEAFF. CDR3 in DNA: TGCAGTGCTAGAGATGGGTTCACTGAAGCTTTCTTT.

The chain is built from TRBV12-3 or TRBV12-4 and TRBJ1-1, with TRBD1 matching over 11 bases. V lost 6 bases, J lost 11 bases, and 14 bases stayed unmatched. The CDR3 extends over 15 amino acids. The CDR3 loop reads CASSKALDRGLKAFF. The CDR3 coding sequence is TGTGCCAGCAGCAAGGCCCTGGACAGGGGGCTGAAGGCTTTCTTT.

The V call is TRBV29-1, the J call TRBJ1-1, with unresolved D. Germline CDR1 and CDR2: SQVTM and ANQGSEA. This CDR3 comprises 12 residues. The V end lost 5 bases, the J end lost 0 bases, and 7 bases lay between the germline ends. This CDR3 reads CSVCRMNTEAFF. CDR3 coding DNA: TGCAGCGTTTGTAGGATGAACACTGAAGCTTTCTTT.

This clonotype was counted ten times or more. The chain links TRBV6-5 to TRBJ1-2, with D perhaps TRBD1 (5 bases). Trimming removed 5 bases at V and 12 bases at J, with 13 bases between. This CDR3 is built from 11 residues. CDR1 MNHEY and CDR2 SVGAGI come from the germline V gene. The CDR3 protein is CASSTGDANTF. The CDR3 DNA is TGTGCCAGCAGTACCGGGGACGCAAACACCTTC.

In this sample, this clonotype turned up many times. J is TRBJ1-4 and V is TRBV4-3, with a weak D call TRBD1 (6 bases). The CDR3 loop spans 19 amino acids. Germline V gene sequence: CDR1 LGHNA, CDR2 YSLEER. V was clipped by 1 base and J by 5 bases, with 23 bases between them. CDR3 DNA sequence: TGCGCCAGCAGCCAAGTGGGGGGGGCGGGGGCGACCATCAATGAAAAACTGTTTTTT. Protein sequence: CASSQVGGAGATINEKLFF.

This clonotype was observed a few times. The rearrangement joins TRBV12-3 or TRBV12-4 to TRBJ2-3; perhaps TRBD2 as D (6 bases). V lost 3 bases, J lost 1 base, and 8 bases lay in between. The CDR3 loop spans 14 amino acids. CDR3 sequence reads: CASSLSSGTDTQYF. The DNA of the CDR3 is TGTGCCAGCAGTTTGTCTAGCGGCACAGATACGCAGTATTTT.

This clonotype was observed a handful of times. The chain employs TRBV29-1 and TRBJ2-7, with D unresolved. The V and J ends lost 4 bases and 0 bases respectively, with 13 bases between them. The V gene's germline CDR1 is SQVTM and CDR2 ANQGSEA. The CDR3 contains 14 residues. The chain's CDR3 is CSVGGRTGSYEQYF. In DNA, the CDR3 is TGCAGCGTTGGTGGAAGGACGGGCTCCTACGAGCAGTACTTC.

The J gene is TRBJ1-1, the V gene TRBV7-6; a weak D match, TRBD1 (6 bases). Trimming left V 1 base short and J 5 bases short, with 8 bases between. CDR3 length equals 13 residues. Germline V gene sequence: CDR1 SGHVS, CDR2 FNYEAQ. CDR3: CASSLEGVTEAFF. CDR3 coding DNA: TGTGCCAGCAGCTTAGAGGGGGTAACTGAAGCTTTCTTT.

The V and J genes are TRBV9 and TRBJ2-7, with 8 bases lining up with TRBD1. The V gene's germline CDR1 is SGDLS and CDR2 YYNGEE. V shed 0 bases and J 0 bases; nucleotides not matched to a gene: 2. CDR3 length equals 15 residues. Here the CDR3 DNA reads TGTGCCAGCAGCGTAGGGGACAGGCACTCCTACGAGCAGTACGTC. It is translated as CASSVGDRHSYEQYV.

This clonotype was seen more than once but under ten times. V and J are TRBV5-6 and TRBJ2-3; D is uncertain. Trimming took off 0 bases at V and 2 bases at J, with 10 bases between the two ends. This CDR3 spans 15 amino acids. Germline CDR1 SGHDT, CDR2 YYEEEE. DNA of the CDR3: TGTGCCAGCAGCTTGGGACTGGGCCTCACAGATACGCAGTATTTT. Translated, it gives CASSLGLGLTDTQYF. Based on the CDR3 plus reference TRBV5-6 and TRBJ2-3, the full variable domain is DAGVTQSPTHLIKTRGQQVTLRCSPKSGHDTVSWYQQALGQGPQFIFQYYEEEERQRGNFPDRFSGHQFPNYSSELNVNALLLGDSALYLCASSLGLGLTDTQYFGPGTRLTVL.

The rearrangement uses TRBV5-4 and TRBJ2-7; D gene uncertain. Per the germline V gene, CDR1 is SGHNT and CDR2 is YYREEE (reference sequence). Trimming cost V 6 bases and J 2 bases, with 18 bases left between them. CDR3 length equals 15 residues. The CDR3 here is CASTPEPRPTYEQYF. DNA for the CDR3: TGTGCCAGCACCCCGGAACCGAGGCCAACCTACGAGCAGTACTTC.

This clonotype was detected ten times or more. This chain joins TRBV7-2 and TRBJ1-2; D gene unclear. The V gene's germline CDR1 is SGHTA and CDR2 FQGNSA. The V gene lost 3 bases and the J gene lost 2 bases, with 16 bases spanning the gap. CDR3 size: 16 residues. The CDR3 is CASSFAVRGNNYGYTF. The CDR3 nucleotides read TGTGCCAGCAGCTTCGCAGTTCGAGGAAACAACTATGGCTACACCTTC.

This clonotype was observed a handful of times. The CDR3 protein is CASSEAHGGALGELFF. CDR3 sequence (DNA): TGTGCCAGCAGTGAAGCGCACGGAGGGGCCCTCGGGGAGCTGTTTTTT. The V and J genes are TRBV6-1 and TRBJ2-2; D possibly corresponds to TRBD2 (6 bases). The CDR3 runs 16 residues. V lost 0 bases to trimming and J lost 7 bases, with 15 bases between them. In germline, CDR1 is MNHNS, CDR2 SASEGT.

The sample holds a few counts of this clonotype. The CDR3 protein is CASSLGPGLDNQPQHF. CDR3 coding DNA: TGCGCCAGCAGCTTGGGTCCGGGACTCGACAATCAGCCCCAGCATTTT. The rearrangement joins TRBV5-1 to TRBJ1-5, with a possible D match to TRBD1 (5 bases). V dropped 0 bases and J dropped 3 bases, with 13 bases sitting between them. Germline CDR1 reads SGHRS; CDR2 reads YFSETQ. This CDR3 region has 16 residues. The complete variable domain, with remaining parts taken from reference TRBV5-1 and TRBJ1-5, reads KAGVTQTPRYLIKTRGQQVTLSCSPISGHRSVSWYQQTPGQGLQFLFEYFSETQRNKGNFPGRFSGRQFSNSRSEMNVSTLELGDSALYLCASSLGPGLDNQPQHFGDGTRLSIL.

The table lists this clonotype with a count of one. The J gene is TRBJ2-1, the V gene TRBV20-1, with 8 nucleotides matching TRBD2. Germline V gene sequence: CDR1 DFQATT, CDR2 SNEGSKA (reference sequence). Trimming cost V 5 bases and J 4 bases; bases outside gene matches: 7. This CDR3 region has 14 residues. Written as DNA, the CDR3 is TGCAGTGCTCCAAGCGGGGGCCCTTACAATGAGCAGTTCTTC. This encodes CSAPSGGPYNEQFF.

The chain uses TRBV19 and TRBJ1-1, with no clear D. CDR3 length equals 14 residues. From germline, CDR1 is LNHDA and CDR2 SQIVND (reference sequence). Trimming took off 5 bases at V and 3 bases at J, with 13 bases between the two ends. The DNA of the CDR3 is TGTGCCAGTAGTCATATTGACCGCTACACTGAAGCTTTCTTT. It encodes CASSHIDRYTEAFF. The full variable domain, completed using reference TRBV19 and TRBJ1-1, is DGGITQSPKYLFRKEGQNVTLSCEQNLNHDAMYWYRQDPGQGLRLIYYSQIVNDFQKGDIAEGYSVSREKKESFPLTVTSAQKNPTAFYLCASSHIDRYTEAFFGQGTRLTVV.

To note about this clonotype: The junction departs from germline at one end; a sequencing error may be responsible. The chain employs TRBV29-1 and TRBJ2-5; maybe TRBD1 (6 bases). The CDR3 length is 17 residues. The germline V gene encodes CDR1 SQVTM and CDR2 ANQGSEA. Here the CDR3 DNA reads TGCAGCGTCCTACCCCTTAAGGGGGATTCTAGCATGGAGACCCCGTACTTC. Its protein product is CSVLPLKGDSSMETPYF.

This clonotype has at least ten counts. V gene TRBV6-5 combines with J gene TRBJ2-3; D gene uncertain. This CDR3 has 13 amino acids. The germline gives CDR1 MNHEY, CDR2 SVGAGI. The V and J ends lost 5 bases and 6 bases respectively, with 12 bases between them. The chain's CDR3 is CASSHIRQDTQYF. CDR3 in DNA: TGTGCCAGCAGTCACATACGGCAGGATACGCAGTATTTT.

This clonotype has more than one count but fewer than ten. CDR3 nucleotides: TGTGCCAGCAGACAGCAGGTCGGAATTTCACCCCTCCACTTT. It translates to CASRQQVGISPLHF. The chain is built from TRBV3-1 and TRBJ1-6; D unclear. The germline CDR1 and CDR2 sequences are LGHDT and YNNKEL (reference sequence). This CDR3 is 14 amino acids long. Between the trimmed V and J ends, which lost 6 bases and 9 bases, there was a span of 15 bases.

This clonotype came up a few times. V and J are TRBV11-2 and TRBJ2-7, with a weak D call TRBD1 (5 bases). Germline V lookup: CDR1 SGHAT, CDR2 FQNNGV. V was clipped by 5 bases and J by 6 bases, with 8 bases between them. CDR3 length: 11 residues. Written as DNA, the CDR3 is TGTGCCAGCAGCCCCAGGGTCGAGCAGTACGTC. Translated, it gives CASSPRVEQYV.

The chain recombines TRBV3-1 with TRBJ1-5; tentative D call: TRBD1 (5 bases). Germline CDR1 LGHDT, CDR2 YNNKEL (reference sequence). Trimming shortened V by 5 bases and J by 5 bases, and 16 bases separated the two germline ends. The CDR3 is 15 residues long. The DNA of the CDR3 is TGTGCCAGCAGCTTGACAGCAGGTCGGGATCAGCCCCAGCATTTT. As protein: CASSLTAGRDQPQHF.

The chain is built from TRBV9 and TRBJ2-1; 10 nucleotides align to TRBD1. This CDR3 spans 15 amino acids. Per germline, CDR1 SGDLS and CDR2 YYNGEE. Trimming took 0 bases from V and 7 from J; bases not matched to a gene: 4. CDR3: CASSVGQGAGNEQFF. The CDR3 region has the DNA TGTGCCAGCAGCGTAGGACAGGGGGCGGGAAATGAGCAGTTCTTC.

This clonotype has more than one count but fewer than ten. The rearrangement uses TRBV5-1 and TRBJ1-2; the D is unclear. Germline CDR1 SGHRS, CDR2 YFSETQ. The CDR3 contains 16 residues. V was trimmed by 1 base and J by 4 bases, leaving 17 bases between them. In DNA form, the CDR3 reads TGCGCCAGCAGCTTGCAATTGGGATCAGGTTTCTATGGCTACACCTTC. As protein: CASSLQLGSGFYGYTF.

This clonotype appeared a few times. The rearrangement joins TRBV7-2 to TRBJ1-5, with 8 bases matching TRBD1. With 5 bases clipped from V and 4 bases from J, the junction kept 13 bases outside the gene matches. The length of the CDR3 is 17 residues. CDR1 and CDR2 (germline): SGHTA, FQGNSA. DNA for the CDR3: TGTGCCAGCAGCCTGCACTTCGGGACAGGAGTGAATCAGCCCCAGCATTTT. This translates into CASSLHFGTGVNQPQHF.